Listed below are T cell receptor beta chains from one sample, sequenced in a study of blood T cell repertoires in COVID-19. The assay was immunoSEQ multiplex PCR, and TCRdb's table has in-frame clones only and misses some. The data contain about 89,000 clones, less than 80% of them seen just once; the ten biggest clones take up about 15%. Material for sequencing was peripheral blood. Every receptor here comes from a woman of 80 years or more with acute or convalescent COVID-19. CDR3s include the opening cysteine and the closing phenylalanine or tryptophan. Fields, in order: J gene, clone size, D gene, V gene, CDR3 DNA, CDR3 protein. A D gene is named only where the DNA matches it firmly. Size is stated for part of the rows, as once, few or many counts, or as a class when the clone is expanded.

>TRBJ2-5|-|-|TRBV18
TGTGCCAGCTCTCCCGGGGGTGGAACCCTGATGGAGACCCAGTACTTC
CASSPGGGTLMETQYF
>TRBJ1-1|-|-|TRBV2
TGTGCCAGCAGTGAAGCAGGGTTCAGTGGGGAGACTGAAGCTTTCTTT
CASSEAGFSGETEAFF
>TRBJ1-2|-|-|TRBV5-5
TGTGCCAGCAGCCAGGTCTACGATTTTTATGGCTACACCTTC
CASSQVYDFYGYTF
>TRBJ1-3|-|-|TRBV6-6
TGTGCCAGCAGTGTAGTTCCTTCGGACACCATATATTTT
CASSVVPSDTIYF
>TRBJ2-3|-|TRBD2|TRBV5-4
TGTGCCAGCACCCGGAGTAGCGGGGGGACCACAGATACGCAGTATTTT
CASTRSSGGTTDTQYF
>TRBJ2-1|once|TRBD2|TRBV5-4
TGTGCCAGCAGCTCGGGGACTAGCTCCTACAATGAGCAGTTCTTC
CASSSGTSSYNEQFF
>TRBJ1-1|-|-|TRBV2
TGTGCCAGCAGGGCCGGGGGGCCTGGTGAAGCTTTCTTT
CASRAGGPGEAFF
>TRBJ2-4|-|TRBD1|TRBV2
TGTGCCAGCTCGATCGGGTGGACAGGGGAAAACATTCAGTACTTC
CASSIGWTGENIQYF
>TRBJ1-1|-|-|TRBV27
TGTGCCAGCAGTTTAGATTCAGGGAACACTGAAGCTTTCTTT
CASSLDSGNTEAFF
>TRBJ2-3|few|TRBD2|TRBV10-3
TGTGCCATCAGTGGGGAGGGGACGGGAGATACGCAGTATTTT
CAISGEGTGDTQYF
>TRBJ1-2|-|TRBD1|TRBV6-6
TGTGCCAGCACCCAACAGGGGGGTTACGGCTACACCTTC
CASTQQGGYGYTF
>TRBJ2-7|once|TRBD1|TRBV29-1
TGCAGCGTGGCGACAGGGAGCGAGCAGTACTTC
CSVATGSEQYF
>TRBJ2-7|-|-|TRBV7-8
TGTGCCAGCAGCTTAGGCAGGGGCGCAAACGAGCAGTACTTC
CASSLGRGANEQYF
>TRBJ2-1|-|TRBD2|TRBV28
TGTGCCAGCAGTTTATCAACGGTCCGCTTTAGCGGGGGATCCAATGAGCAGTTCTTC
CASSLSTVRFSGGSNEQFF
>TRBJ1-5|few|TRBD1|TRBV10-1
TGCGCCAGCATCCGGCCCCGACAGGGTATATGTCAGCCCCAGCATTTT
CASIRPRQGICQPQHF
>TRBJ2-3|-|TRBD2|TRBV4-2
TGTGCCAGCAGCCAAGAACTAGCGGCAGATACGCAGTATTTT
CASSQELAADTQYF
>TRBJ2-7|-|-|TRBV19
TGTGCCAGTAGTCCGACAGGCAACTCCTACGAGCAGTACTTC
CASSPTGNSYEQYF
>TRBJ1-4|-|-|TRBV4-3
TGCGCCAGCAGCCAACTGGGGACTGTCCGTGAAAAACTGTTTTTT
CASSQLGTVREKLFF
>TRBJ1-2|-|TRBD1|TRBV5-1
TGCGCCAGCAGCTTGATTGGAGGGGGCTCTGGCTACACCTTC
CASSLIGGGSGYTF
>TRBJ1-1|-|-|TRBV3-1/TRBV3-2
TGTGCCAGCAGCCAAGTTTCAGGGTCCACTGAAGCTTTCTTT
CASSQVSGSTEAFF
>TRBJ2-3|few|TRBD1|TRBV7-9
TGTGCCAGCGAACCACCACTACGGGACAGGAGCACAGATACGCAGTATTTT
CASEPPLRDRSTDTQYF
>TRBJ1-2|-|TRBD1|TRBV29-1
TGCAGCGTCGTCGGACAGGGAGCTGGCTATGGCTACACCTTC
CSVVGQGAGYGYTF
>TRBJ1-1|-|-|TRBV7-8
TGTGCCAGCAGCGAAAGGGACTTACGTTACCCCTACTCCACTGAAGCTTTCTTT
CASSERDLRYPYSTEAFF
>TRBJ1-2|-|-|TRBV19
TGTGCCAGTAGCAACGACAGAAACTATGGCTACACCTTC
CASSNDRNYGYTF
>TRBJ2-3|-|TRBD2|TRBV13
TGTGCCAGCAGCTTAGGACTAGCGGGGAGCACAGATACGCAGTATTTT
CASSLGLAGSTDTQYF
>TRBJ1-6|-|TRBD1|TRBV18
TGTGCCAGCTCACTGGGACAGGGGGGCGATAATTCACCCCTCCACTTT
CASSLGQGGDNSPLHF
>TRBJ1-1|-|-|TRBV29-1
TGCAGCGCCCGAGCGGGCAGGATGGACACTGAAGCTTTCTTT
CSARAGRMDTEAFF
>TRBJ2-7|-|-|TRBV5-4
TGTGCCAGCAGCCACAGGGCCTCCGAGCAGTACTTC
CASSHRASEQYF
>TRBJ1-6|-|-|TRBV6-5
TGTGCCAGCAGGCGATTTTCAGACTCTAATTCACCCCTCCACTTT
CASRRFSDSNSPLHF
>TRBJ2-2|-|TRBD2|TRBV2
TGTGCCAGCAGTCAAGCGGGGCTGGGCGACACCGGGGAGCTGTTTTTT
CASSQAGLGDTGELFF
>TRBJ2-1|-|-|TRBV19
TGTGCCAGTAGTATATCAGGGGCCGACAATGAGCAGTTCTTC
CASSISGADNEQFF
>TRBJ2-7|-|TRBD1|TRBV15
TGTGCCACCAGCCGTCTGGGGGTGACAGGGTCCTACGAGCAGTACTTC
CATSRLGVTGSYEQYF
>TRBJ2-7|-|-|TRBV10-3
TGTGCCATCAGCGGGGGTCGCGGACGCTCCTACGAGCAGTACTTC
CAISGGRGRSYEQYF
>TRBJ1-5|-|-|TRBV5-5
TGTGCCAGCAGCTTAAGCCTTGATCAGCCCCAGCATTTT
CASSLSLDQPQHF
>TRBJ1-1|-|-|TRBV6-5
TGTGCCAGCAGCAACAGGTGGACTGAAGCTTTCTTT
CASSNRWTEAFF
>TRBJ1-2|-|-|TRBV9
TGTGCCAGCAGCGTAGACGGTCTTGTAAATGGCTACACCTTC
CASSVDGLVNGYTF
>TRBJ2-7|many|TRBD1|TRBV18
TGTGCCAGCTCACCCCGGGACAGGGGGTACTACGAGCAGTACTTC
CASSPRDRGYYEQYF
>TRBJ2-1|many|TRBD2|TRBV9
TGTGCCAGCAGCTCTAGCGGATTCTCCTACAATGAGCAGTTCTTC
CASSSSGFSYNEQFF